Included here is one T cell receptor beta chain sequence, with context. CDR1 and CDR2 from the germline V gene are SGHKS and YYEKEE (reference sequence). CDR3 length: 14 amino acids. V trimming: 4 bases; J trimming: 6 bases; junction bases outside the gene matches: 6. The assay was immunoSEQ multiplex PCR, and TCRdb's table has in-frame clones only and misses some. The sample shows roughly 300,000 clones, about 89% of them seen only once. This sample was included in a study of blood T cell repertoires in COVID-19. This sequence joins TRBV5-5 and TRBJ2-1, with 8 bases lining up with TRBD2. The origin of this receptor is a woman in her 30s who had recovered from COVID-19. The material sequenced was PBMCs or T cells enriched from blood (not recorded which). As DNA, the CDR3 is TGTGCCAGCAGCGCAACGGGAGGGGTCAATGAGCAGTTCTTC. Protein sequence: CASSATGGVNEQFF.